Each of the 22 T cell receptor beta chains below was sequenced from the same sample in a study of blood T cell repertoires in COVID-19. Some clones are missing from TCRdb's copy, which holds only in-frame ones; the method was immunoSEQ multiplex PCR. The data show 160,000 or so clones, 82% seen once. Sequenced material: peripheral blood. Receptors originate from a woman aged 70 to 79 with acute or convalescent COVID-19.

The chain uses TRBV19 and TRBJ1-5, with D possibly matching TRBD1 (5 bases). The CDR3 is made up of 16 amino acids. The germline gives CDR1 LNHDA, CDR2 SQIVND (reference sequence). Between the trimmed V and J ends, which lost 1 base and 2 bases, there was a span of 12 bases. The CDR3 protein is CASSIGGVAGNQPQHF. The CDR3 region has the DNA TGTGCCAGTAGTATAGGGGGGGTCGCGGGCAATCAGCCCCAGCATTTT.

V and J are TRBV11-2 and TRBJ1-6; TRBD1 is a possible D gene (5 bases). Trimming took off 3 bases at V and 5 bases at J, with 11 bases between the two ends. CDR3 length: 15 residues. From germline, CDR1 is SGHAT and CDR2 FQNNGV. The CDR3 DNA is TGTGCCAGCAGCTTGTCAGGGCGTAATAATTCACCCCTCCACTTT. The encoded protein is CASSLSGRNNSPLHF. The variable domain in full, completed from reference TRBV11-2 and TRBJ1-6, reads EAGVAQSPRYKIIEKRQSVAFWCNPISGHATLYWYQQILGQGPKLLIQFQNNGVVDDSQLPKDRFSAERLKGVDSTLKIQPAKLEDSAVYLCASSLSGRNNSPLHFGNGTRLTVT.

A few counts support this clone. The chain couples TRBV3-1 (or the pseudogene TRBV3-2) to TRBJ1-2; 9 bases line up with TRBD1. The germline gives CDR1 LGHDT, CDR2 YNNKEL (reference sequence). The V segment lost 4 bases and the J segment 5 bases; nucleotides outside the gene matches: 8. This CDR3 has 15 amino acids. The CDR3 region has the DNA TGTGCCAGCAGCCCCTCATTACAGGGGGCTTATGGCTACACCTTC. Translating gives CASSPSLQGAYGYTF.

The V and J genes are TRBV19 and TRBJ2-5, with TRBD2 matching over 9 bases. The CDR3 spans 15 residues. Trimming removed 3 bases from V and 1 base from J; junction bases left unmatched: 3. CDR1 is LNHDA, CDR2 SQIVND, per germline (reference sequence). The CDR3 reads CASSISSGAQETQYF. CDR3 DNA: TGTGCCAGTAGTATCTCTAGCGGGGCCCAAGAGACCCAGTACTTC.

The rearrangement links TRBV2 to TRBJ1-5; D unclear. The CDR3 has 15 residues. The germline V gene encodes CDR1 SNHLY and CDR2 FYNNEI. V was cut by 4 bases and J by 2 bases, with 12 bases left in between. The CDR3 DNA reads as TGTGCCAGCAGTGCCGAGGGAGACGGCAATCAGCCCCAGCATTTT. Translated, it gives CASSAEGDGNQPQHF.

J is TRBJ2-5 and V is TRBV7-2; D remains unclear. V gave up 5 bases and J gave up 1 base, with 8 bases separating them. In germline, CDR1 is SGHTA, CDR2 FQGNSA. The CDR3 consists of 13 residues. DNA for the CDR3: TGTGCCAGCAGCCGCAACTCCCAAGAGACCCAGTACTTC. Translated, it gives CASSRNSQETQYF.

The chain has TRBV9 and TRBJ1-6; 7 bases are a match to TRBD1. From germline, CDR1 is SGDLS and CDR2 YYNGEE. CDR3 length equals 14 residues. With 7 bases clipped from V and 14 bases from J, the junction kept 15 bases outside the gene matches. CDR3: CASSRDSGLFTLHF. The CDR3 DNA sequence: TGTGCCAGCTCCCGGGACAGTGGACTCTTCACCCTCCACTTT.

The chain couples TRBV6-2 or TRBV6-3 to TRBJ2-2; TRBD2 is a possible D gene (6 bases). V lost 4 bases to trimming and J lost 1 base, with 10 bases between them. This CDR3 comprises 15 residues. Germline V lookup: CDR1 MNHEY, CDR2 SVGEGT. CDR3 sequence (DNA): TGTGCCAGCAGTTTTACGGGGGTGAACACCGGGGAGCTGTTTTTT. This codes for CASSFTGVNTGELFF.

This clone has just a few counts. Different DNA sequences within this sample yield the same CDR3. In DNA form, the CDR3 reads TGCGCCAGCAGCCAAGAACAGGAGAACACTGAAGCTTTCTTT. Protein sequence: CASSQEQENTEAFF. This sequence joins TRBV4-1 and TRBJ1-1; D may be TRBD1 (5 bases). This CDR3 has 14 amino acids. Germline V gene sequence: CDR1 MGHRA, CDR2 YSYEKL. V was cut by 0 bases and J by 1 base, with 6 bases left in between.

The chain employs TRBV19 and TRBJ1-2; 8 nucleotides line up with TRBD1. The CDR3 consists of 16 residues. The V segment lost 3 bases and the J segment 1 base; nucleotides outside the gene matches: 7. CDR1 and CDR2 from the germline V gene are LNHDA and SQIVND (reference sequence). The CDR3 region is CASSMRQGRSNYGYTF. The CDR3 DNA reads TGTGCCAGTAGTATGCGACAGGGGCGGAGTAACTATGGCTACACCTTC. Combining the CDR3 with reference TRBV19 and TRBJ1-2 gives the whole variable domain DGGITQSPKYLFRKEGQNVTLSCEQNLNHDAMYWYRQDPGQGLRLIYYSQIVNDFQKGDIAEGYSVSREKKESFPLTVTSAQKNPTAFYLCASSMRQGRSNYGYTFGSGTRLTVV.

This clone appeared a single time. The genes are TRBV5-1 and TRBJ2-5; D not certain. CDR1 is SGHRS, CDR2 YFSETQ, per germline. This CDR3 is 15 amino acids long. V was clipped by 0 bases and J by 2 bases, with 11 bases between them. CDR3 loop: CASSLDRLTQETQYF. CDR3 in DNA: TGCGCCAGCAGCTTGGACAGATTAACTCAAGAGACCCAGTACTTC.

The rearrangement joins TRBV2 to TRBJ2-3; 8 bases are shared with TRBD1. This CDR3 is built from 14 residues. Losses at the gene ends were 7 bases for V and 7 bases for J; bases not matched to a gene: 10. Germline CDR1 reads SNHLY; CDR2 reads FYNNEI. This CDR3 reads CASTHRGRGNTQYF. The CDR3 nucleotides are TGTGCCAGCACGCACAGGGGGAGAGGAAATACGCAGTATTTT.

The chain is built from TRBV11-3 and TRBJ1-3; no clear D. CDR3 size: 14 residues. Germline V gene lookup returns CDR1 SGHNT and CDR2 YENEEA. Trimming left V 3 bases short and J 0 bases short, with 6 bases between. The DNA for the CDR3 is TGTGCCAGCAGCTTGGAGGGCTCTGGAAACACCATATATTTT. This encodes CASSLEGSGNTIYF.

J is TRBJ1-6 and V is TRBV7-2, with 7 bases fitting TRBD1. CDR3 length: 16 residues. Germline V gene data show CDR1 as SGHTA and CDR2 as FQGNSA. The V gene end was trimmed by 5 bases and the J gene end by 9 bases; junction bases not matched to a gene: 13. The CDR3 DNA is TGTGCCAGCAGCCTAAATAAACTTCAGGGGGGTTCACCCCTCCACTTT. It codes for CASSLNKLQGGSPLHF.

This clone was detected once. This chain uses TRBV5-1 with TRBJ1-3, with TRBD1 as a possible D gene (5 bases). Trimming shortened V by 4 bases and J by 2 bases, and 13 bases separated the two germline ends. There are 15 residues in the CDR3. CDR1 is SGHRS and CDR2 is YFSETQ in the germline V gene. CDR3 loop: CASSNTVGAGNTIYF. CDR3 nucleotides: TGCGCCAGCAGCAATACAGTAGGGGCTGGAAACACCATATATTTT.

This clone was detected many times. This sequence joins TRBV29-1 and TRBJ2-7; TRBD2 might be the D (6 bases). Trimming took off 6 bases at V and 6 bases at J, with 15 bases between the two ends. The CDR3 sequence is 12 residues long. Germline assignment: CDR1 SQVTM and CDR2 ANQGSEA. The CDR3 DNA reads TGCAGCGTCTGGGGGACTTCTGGCGAGCAGTACTTC. It translates to CSVWGTSGEQYF.

This sequence joins TRBV10-3 and TRBJ1-1; tentatively, D is TRBD1 (6 bases). Trimming cost V 10 bases and J 5 bases, with 14 bases left between them. Germline CDR1 is ENHRY and CDR2 is SYGVKD. There are 12 residues in the CDR3. This CDR3 reads CATQTGSTEAFF. The CDR3 DNA reads as TGTGCCACCCAGACAGGTTCAACTGAAGCTTTCTTT.

The chain has TRBV7-2 and TRBJ1-1; D gene uncertain. Germline assignment: CDR1 SGHTA and CDR2 FQGNSA. There are 13 residues in the CDR3. V was pared by 6 bases and J by 11 bases, with 19 bases between. CDR3: CASRYLEGRGAFF. CDR3 nucleotide sequence: TGTGCCAGCAGATATCTGGAGGGTCGTGGGGCTTTCTTT. Full variable domain (remainder filled in from reference TRBV7-2 and TRBJ1-1): GAGVSQSPSNKVTEKGKDVELRCDPISGHTALYWYRQSLGQGLEFLIYFQGNSAPDKSGLPSDRFSAERTGGSVSTLTIQRTQQEDSAVYLCASRYLEGRGAFFGQGTRLTVV.

The V and J genes are TRBV7-2 and TRBJ2-1; TRBD2 agrees at 9 bases. The J segment lost 4 bases and the V segment lost 5 bases, leaving 6 bases of the junction unmatched. This CDR3 region has 15 residues. CDR1 and CDR2 from the germline V gene are SGHTA and FQGNSA. CDR3 amino acids: CASSKTSGSYNEQFF. CDR3 coding DNA: TGTGCCAGCAGCAAAACTAGCGGGTCTTACAATGAGCAGTTCTTC.

This clone was seen many times. The chain couples TRBV7-8 to TRBJ1-4; 7 bases agree with TRBD1. The CDR3 covers 14 residues. V lost 6 bases to trimming and J lost 5 bases; unmatched junction nucleotides: 6. Germline CDR1 is SGHVS and CDR2 is FQNEAQ. CDR3 in DNA: TGTGCCAGCAGACCCGGGACAGACAATGAAAAACTGTTTTTT. This gives the protein CASRPGTDNEKLFF.

The rearrangement uses TRBV30 and TRBJ2-5, with 7 nucleotides matching TRBD1. V lost 1 base to trimming and J lost 5 bases; unmatched junction nucleotides: 4. This CDR3 spans 13 amino acids. CDR1 is GTSNPN and CDR2 is SVGIG in the germline V gene (reference sequence). The CDR3 sequence: CAWSGDSRETQYF. The CDR3, as DNA: TGTGCCTGGAGTGGGGACAGCCGGGAGACCCAGTACTTC.

V and J are TRBV5-1 and TRBJ1-3; 8 bases are shared with TRBD1. Germline V gene data show CDR1 as SGHRS and CDR2 as YFSETQ. V shed 4 bases, J shed 1 base, and the junction held 4 bases outside the gene matches. The CDR3 sequence is 15 residues long. Here the CDR3 DNA reads TGCGCCAGCAGCGGGACAGGTGGATCTGGAAACACCATATATTTT. It yields the protein CASSGTGGSGNTIYF.